This paragraph covers one TCR beta chain sequence. The data are from a study of T cell responses to AZD1222 COVID-19 vaccine. Looked up from germline, CDR1 is SGDLS and CDR2 is YYNGEE. The CDR3 runs 15 residues. V was cut by 0 bases and J by 1 base, with 10 bases left in between. Some clones are missing from TCRdb's copy, which holds only in-frame ones; the method was immunoSEQ multiplex PCR. The repertoire holds about 120,000 clones, with roughly nine tenths as singletons. The clonotype was recovered from an adult in good health. The chain has TRBV9 and TRBJ1-1; D not certain. The input for sequencing was peripheral blood, taken on day 0 of AZD1222 vaccination. The CDR3 coding sequence is TGTGCCAGCAGCGTAGTGGACTCGGGGAACACTGAAGCTTTCTTT. Translation: CASSVVDSGNTEAFF.